Detailed here is one TCR beta chain. Its antigen remains unidentified. Sequenced by immunoSEQ multiplex PCR; TCRdb stores in-frame clones only, minus some. The repertoire holds about 120,000 clones, with roughly 90% as singletons. This entry comes from a study of T cell responses to AZD1222 COVID-19 vaccine. Looking at the study overall: Combined were second doses at about 4 or about 12 weeks.

Trimming removed 4 bases at V and 2 bases at J, with 2 bases between. The CDR3 is 12 residues long. Per the germline V gene, CDR1 is KGHSH and CDR2 is LQKENI. Study-wide points: In the spike-specific TCR repertoire, nearly half reportedly target unmutated variant regions. It was only 6 or 7 AZD1222 recipients who were seropositive at baseline.

The specimen comprised peripheral blood, sampled on day 0 of AZD1222 vaccination. V and J are TRBV18 and TRBJ1-4; unclear D gene. The clonotype comes from an adult in good health. The CDR3 DNA is TGTGCCAGCTCACTGACTAATGAAAAACTGTTTTTT. It translates to CASSLTNEKLFF.